This T cell receptor beta chain was found in a study of blood T cell repertoires in COVID-19. On the study more broadly: From the United States, Italy and Spain came samples of acute and convalescent COVID-19.

Only in-frame clones appear in the TCRdb table, and some are missing; sequencing was by immunoSEQ multiplex PCR. Found here are about 200,000 clones, around 80% of them singletons; the top ten hold less than 20%. With 7 bases clipped from V and 9 bases from J, the junction kept 6 bases outside the gene matches. Germline-derived CDR1 and CDR2 are MDHEN and SYDVKM. This CDR3 region has 13 residues. Individuals aged 18 to 89 years were recruited from around 22 US areas. The V gene is TRBV28, the J gene TRBJ1-6; 7 nucleotides line up with TRBD1. The source material was PBMCs or T cells enriched from blood (not recorded which). This receptor was obtained from a woman between 50 and 59 years old with acute COVID-19. The CDR3 nucleotides are TGTGCCAGCAAACAGGGGAACCGTTCACCCCTCCACTTT. It encodes CASKQGNRSPLHF.